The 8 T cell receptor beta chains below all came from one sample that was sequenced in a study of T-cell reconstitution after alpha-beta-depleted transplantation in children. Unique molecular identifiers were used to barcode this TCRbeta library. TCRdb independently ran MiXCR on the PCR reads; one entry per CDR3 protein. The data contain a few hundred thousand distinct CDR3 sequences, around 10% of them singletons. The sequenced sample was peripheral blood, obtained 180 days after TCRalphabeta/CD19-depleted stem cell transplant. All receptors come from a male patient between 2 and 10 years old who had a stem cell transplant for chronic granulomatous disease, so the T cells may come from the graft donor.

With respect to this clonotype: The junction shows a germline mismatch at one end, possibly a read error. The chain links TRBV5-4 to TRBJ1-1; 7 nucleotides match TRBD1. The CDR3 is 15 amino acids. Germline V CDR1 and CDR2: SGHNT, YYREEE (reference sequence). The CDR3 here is CTSSPKTGPYTEAYF. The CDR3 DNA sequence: TGTACCAGCAGCCCTAAGACAGGGCCATACACTGAAGCTTACTTT.

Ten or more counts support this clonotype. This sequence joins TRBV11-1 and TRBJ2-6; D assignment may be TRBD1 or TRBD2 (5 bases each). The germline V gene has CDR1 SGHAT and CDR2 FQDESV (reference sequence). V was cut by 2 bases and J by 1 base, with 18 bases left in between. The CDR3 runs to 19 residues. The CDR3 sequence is CASSLRGETPVSGANVLTF. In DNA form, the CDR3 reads TGTGCCAGCAGCTTAAGAGGGGAGACCCCGGTATCTGGGGCCAACGTCCTGACTTTC.

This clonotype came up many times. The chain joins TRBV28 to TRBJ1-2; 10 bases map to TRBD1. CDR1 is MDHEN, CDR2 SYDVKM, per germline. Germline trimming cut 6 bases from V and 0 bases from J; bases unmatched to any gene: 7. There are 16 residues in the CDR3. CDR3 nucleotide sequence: TGTGCCAGCAGCGAGACAGGGGGCCTCACTAACTATGGCTACACCTTC. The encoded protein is CASSETGGLTNYGYTF.

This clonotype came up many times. The CDR3 reads CASSPPSVGTETQYF. CDR3 DNA sequence: TGTGCCAGCTCACCACCGAGTGTAGGGACAGAGACCCAGTACTTC. This chain connects TRBV18 to TRBJ2-5, with D perhaps assigned TRBD1 or TRBD2 (5 bases each). Trimming cost V 0 bases and J 4 bases, with 12 bases left between them. This CDR3 is 15 amino acids long. Germline V gene sequence: CDR1 KGHSH, CDR2 LQKENI.

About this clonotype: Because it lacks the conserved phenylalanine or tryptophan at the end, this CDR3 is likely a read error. For the CDR3, the DNA is TGTGCCAGCAGCCCCAAGGGACGGGGCCTCTACGAGCAGTACTCC. Protein product: CASSPKGRGLYEQYS. The chain links TRBV3-1 to TRBJ2-7; D possibly matches TRBD1 or TRBD2 (5 bases each). CDR1 is LGHDT and CDR2 is YNNKEL in the germline V gene (reference sequence). The CDR3 runs to 15 residues. The V end lost 4 bases, the J end lost 3 bases, and 16 bases lay between the germline ends.

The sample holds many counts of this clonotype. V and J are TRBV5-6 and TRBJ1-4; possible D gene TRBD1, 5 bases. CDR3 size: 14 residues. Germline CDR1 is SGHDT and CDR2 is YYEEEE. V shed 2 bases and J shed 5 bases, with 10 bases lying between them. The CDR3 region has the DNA TGTGCCAGCAGCTTCCGACAGCCAAATGAAAAACTGTTTTTT. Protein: CASSFRQPNEKLFF.

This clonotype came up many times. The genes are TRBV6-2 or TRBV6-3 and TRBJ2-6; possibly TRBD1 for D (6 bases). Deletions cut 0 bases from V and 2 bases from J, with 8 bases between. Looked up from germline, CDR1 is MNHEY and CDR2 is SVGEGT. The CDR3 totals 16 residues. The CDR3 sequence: CASSYSYRAGANVLTF. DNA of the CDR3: TGTGCCAGCAGTTACTCTTACAGGGCTGGGGCCAACGTCCTGACTTTC.

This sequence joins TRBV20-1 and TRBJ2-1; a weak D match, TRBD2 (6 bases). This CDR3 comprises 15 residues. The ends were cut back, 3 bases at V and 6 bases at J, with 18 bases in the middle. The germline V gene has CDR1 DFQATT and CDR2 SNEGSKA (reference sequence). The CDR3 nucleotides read TGCAGTGCTAGTGGTCCTATCTGGAGGGCCAATGAGCAGTTCTTC. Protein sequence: CSASGPIWRANEQFF.